This T cell receptor beta chain was sequenced during a study of T cell changes during pregnancy in multiple sclerosis. The method was immunoSEQ multiplex PCR; TCRdb's version includes in-frame clones alone and lacks a portion of them. There are 100,000 or so clones in the sample; about nine tenths occur only once, and about 3% lies in the top ten. Germline V gene sequence: CDR1 SGHRS, CDR2 YFSETQ. The ends lost 7 bases at V and 3 bases at J; junction bases unmatched: 4. This CDR3 region has 13 residues. The receptor's source is a female donor with multiple sclerosis, enrolled in a pregnancy study. The source was peripheral blood, collected after pregnancy. The chain joins TRBV5-1 to TRBJ2-3; 8 bases align to TRBD2. DNA for the CDR3: TGCGCCAGCCGCTCTAGCGGGACAGATACGCAGTATTTT. Protein product: CASRSSGTDTQYF.